This T cell receptor (beta chain) was retrieved from a study of blood T cell repertoires in COVID-19. Whole-study context: The cDNA or gDNA used as material had been derived from T cells, B-cell-depleted T cells, or PBMCs.

Method: immunoSEQ multiplex PCR; TCRdb's copy keeps in-frame clones and lacks some. The data hold about 160,000 clones, with 93% observed a single time. V lost 11 bases, J lost 4 bases, and 13 bases lay in between. This CDR3 spans 12 amino acids. Looked up from germline, CDR1 is LNHDA and CDR2 is SQIVND (reference sequence). The J gene is TRBJ2-3, the V gene TRBV19; D is uncertain. The sample was peripheral blood. The receptor was isolated from a woman aged 60-75 years with COVID-19, enrolled during active disease. The CDR3 loop reads CASGVSADTQYF. The CDR3 region has the DNA TGTGCCTCAGGTGTCTCCGCAGATACGCAGTATTTT.